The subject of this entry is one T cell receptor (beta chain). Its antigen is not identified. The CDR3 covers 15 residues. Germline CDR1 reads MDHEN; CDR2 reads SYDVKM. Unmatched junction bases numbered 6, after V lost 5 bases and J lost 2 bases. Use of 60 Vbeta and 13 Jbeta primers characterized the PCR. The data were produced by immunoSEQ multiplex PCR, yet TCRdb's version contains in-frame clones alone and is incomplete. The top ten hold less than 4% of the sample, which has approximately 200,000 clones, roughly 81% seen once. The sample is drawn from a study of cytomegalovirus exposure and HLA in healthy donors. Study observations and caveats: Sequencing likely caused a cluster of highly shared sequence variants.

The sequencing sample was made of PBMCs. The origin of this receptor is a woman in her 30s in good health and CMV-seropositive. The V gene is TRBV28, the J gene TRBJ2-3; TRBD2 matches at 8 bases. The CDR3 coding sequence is TGTGCCAGCAGTCCGAGCGGGAGTGTCACAGATACGCAGTATTTT. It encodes CASSPSGSVTDTQYF.